The rows below give T cell receptor beta chains drawn from one sample of a study of cytomegalovirus exposure and HLA in healthy donors. Libraries were prepared by immunoSEQ multiplex PCR; TCRdb keeps only in-frame clonotypes and omits some of them. The sample carries some 150,000 clones, about 88% recorded once. The sample comprised PBMCs. These receptors were obtained from a man aged 18-30 years in good health and CMV-seropositive. Both conserved end residues are part of each CDR3. Each record gives: J gene, D gene, clone size, V gene, CDR3 protein, CDR3 DNA. The D gene is left open where the match is weak. The size field is filled for only some rows; it gives once, few, many or a size class.

TRBJ2-1 TRBD2 NA TRBV9 CASSAHSGGVDEQFF TGTGCCAGCAGCGCCCATAGCGGGGGGGTCGATGAGCAGTTCTTC
TRBJ2-7 NA NA TRBV6-5 CASSAGPGTYGQYF TGTGCCAGCAGTGCGGGGCCCGGGACCTACGGGCAGTACTTC
TRBJ2-7 NA NA TRBV12-5 CASGLGHTGLYLYEQYF TGTGCTAGTGGTTTGGGACATACAGGTCTCTATCTCTACGAGCAGTACTTC
TRBJ2-7 TRBD1 many TRBV7-3 CASSPSPPGQGTYEQYF TGTGCCAGCAGCCCCTCCCCCCCGGGACAGGGGACCTACGAGCAGTACTTC
TRBJ1-2 NA NA TRBV1 CTSSQEVSEGSGGYTF TGCACCAGCAGCCAAGAAGTATCGGAGGGTTCAGGAGGCTACACCTTC
TRBJ1-1 NA NA TRBV18 CASSQQGLAEAFF TGTGCCAGCTCACAACAGGGTCTCGCTGAAGCTTTCTTT
TRBJ2-1 TRBD2 NA TRBV6-6 CASRAGTSGSNEQFF TGTGCCAGCCGAGCCGGGACTAGCGGGAGTAATGAGCAGTTCTTC
TRBJ1-2 TRBD1 NA TRBV6-5 CASNDRVYGYTF TGTGCCAGCAATGACAGGGTCTATGGCTACACCTTC
TRBJ2-7 TRBD1 NA TRBV6-5 CASSYQGQGYEQYF TGTGCCAGCAGTTACCAAGGACAGGGGTACGAGCAGTACTTC
TRBJ2-3 TRBD1 NA TRBV4-3 CASSQDLCRDRGKGPSTDTQYF TGCGCCAGCAGCCAAGATCTTTGTCGGGACAGGGGTAAGGGACCTAGCACAGATACGCAGTATTTT
TRBJ2-1 TRBD2 NA TRBV7-2 CASSLALLPGLATYNEQFF TGTGCCAGCAGCTTAGCACTACTACCGGGACTAGCGACCTACAATGAGCAGTTCTTC
TRBJ2-7 NA NA TRBV7-3 CASSLTGVPGEQYF TGTGCCAGCAGCTTAACAGGGGTCCCCGGCGAGCAGTACTTC
TRBJ2-7 TRBD1 NA TRBV4-3 CASSLMSSDRGAYEQYF TGCGCCAGCAGCCTCATGTCTTCGGACAGGGGAGCCTACGAGCAGTACTTC
TRBJ1-1 NA NA TRBV7-3 CASSSGGTEAFF TGTGCCAGCAGCTCGGGGGGCACTGAAGCTTTCTTT